One and the same sample provided the 5 T cell receptor beta chains below, sequenced in a study of blood T cell repertoires in COVID-19. The method was immunoSEQ multiplex PCR; TCRdb's version includes in-frame clones alone and lacks a portion of them. This sample yields approximately 190,000 clones, of which around nine tenths are seen a single time; less than 7.5% belongs to the top ten. Sequenced material: peripheral blood. The receptors derive from a woman aged 40 to 55 who had recovered from COVID-19.

The chain has TRBV6-5 and TRBJ1-1; weak D call: TRBD1 (5 bases). Germline V CDR1 and CDR2: MNHEY, SVGAGI. CDR3 length: 13 amino acids. The V gene lost 6 bases and the J gene lost 8 bases, with 16 bases spanning the gap. CDR3 sequence (DNA): TGTGCCAGCAGCCTAGGGGTTCGCAGGGAAGCTTTCTTT. Its protein is CASSLGVRREAFF.

V and J are TRBV9 and TRBJ1-2, with 9 positions matching TRBD1. The CDR3 totals 13 residues. Unmatched junction bases numbered 6, after V lost 4 bases and J lost 8 bases. The germline CDR1 and CDR2 sequences are SGDLS and YYNGEE. Here the CDR3 DNA reads TGTGCCAGCAGCCTGACAGGGGGACTAGGCTACACCTTC. This gives the protein CASSLTGGLGYTF.

The V call is TRBV2, the J call TRBJ2-1, with TRBD2 identical over 8 bases. Germline V gene data show CDR1 as SNHLY and CDR2 as FYNNEI. Unmatched junction bases numbered 15, after V lost 3 bases and J lost 8 bases. CDR3 length equals 17 residues. Written as DNA, the CDR3 is TGTGCCAGCAGTGAGGCGGGGCTAGCGGGTAAAGGGTATGAGCAGTTCTTC. Amino acids: CASSEAGLAGKGYEQFF.

The chain uses TRBV3-1 (or the pseudogene TRBV3-2) and TRBJ2-5, with D perhaps matching TRBD1 (6 bases). V was shortened by 8 bases and J by 4 bases, with 17 bases between the two germline ends. The CDR3 loop spans 14 amino acids. Germline CDR1 reads LGHDT; CDR2 reads YNNKEL (reference sequence). The CDR3 is CASGVQGGGETQYF. The CDR3, as DNA: TGTGCCAGCGGAGTACAGGGTGGTGGAGAGACCCAGTACTTC.

The V call is TRBV9, the J call TRBJ1-5, with 9 bases that match TRBD1. CDR1 is SGDLS and CDR2 is YYNGEE in the germline V gene. The length of the CDR3 is 15 residues. Trimming cost V 2 bases and J 4 bases; bases outside gene matches: 4. Here the CDR3 reads CASSVTGGDNQPQHF. In DNA, the CDR3 is TGTGCCAGCAGCGTCACAGGGGGCGATAATCAGCCCCAGCATTTT.